A selection of T cell receptor beta chains follows, all from one sample in a study of cytomegalovirus exposure and HLA in healthy donors. Libraries were prepared by immunoSEQ multiplex PCR; TCRdb keeps only in-frame clonotypes and omits some of them. The sample has fewer than 200,000 clones, 70% to 80% seen once; the top ten hold about 0.8%. Source material: PBMCs. These receptors originate from a female donor in good health and CMV-seronegative. Both conserved end residues are part of each CDR3. The D gene is left open where the match is weak. Clone size is shown for a subset of rows, as once, few, many or a class of expanded clone.

v_call,cdr3_length,clone_size,d_call,j_call,cdr3_aa,cdr3_nt
TRBV19,14,-,-,TRBJ2-3,CASKEASSTDTQYF,TGTGCCAGTAAAGAGGCGTCTAGCACAGATACGCAGTATTTT
TRBV27,15,-,TRBD1,TRBJ2-6,CASSPTGTGANVLTF,TGTGCCAGCAGTCCGACAGGGACCGGGGCCAACGTCCTGACTTTC
TRBV21-1,17,once,-,TRBJ1-1,CASKSLNRPCWNTEAFF,TGTGCCAGCAAGAGTCTGAACAGGCCCTGCTGGAACACTGAAGCTTTCTTT
TRBV5-5,13,-,TRBD1,TRBJ1-6,CASSSTGDSPLHF,TGTGCCAGCAGCTCCACAGGGGATTCACCCCTCCACTTT
TRBV10-3,18,once,TRBD2,TRBJ2-1,CAISPRTSGLSSYNEQFF,TGTGCCATCAGCCCGAGGACTAGCGGGCTCTCTTCCTACAATGAGCAGTTCTTC
TRBV5-1,12,few,-,TRBJ2-3,CASSLGQDTQYF,TGCGCCAGCAGCTTGGGACAAGATACGCAGTATTTT
TRBV19,16,-,-,TRBJ1-6,CASSDQGSSYNSPLHF,TGTGCCAGTAGTGACCAGGGCAGCTCCTATAATTCACCCCTCCACTTT
TRBV10-1,14,-,-,TRBJ1-6,CASKQGEQRSPLHF,TGCGCTAGCAAACAGGGCGAACAGCGGTCACCCCTCCACTTT
TRBV6-5,14,few,TRBD2,TRBJ2-7,CASKPQRGAGEQYF,TGTGCCAGCAAGCCCCAGCGGGGGGCGGGGGAGCAGTACTTC
TRBV6-4,15,-,-,TRBJ2-7,CASSVKGSRSYEQYF,TGTGCCAGCAGTGTCAAGGGGTCTCGGTCCTACGAGCAGTACTTC
TRBV15,13,few,-,TRBJ2-5,CATSRGARETQYF,TGTGCCACCAGCAGAGGGGCTCGAGAGACCCAGTACTTC
TRBV7-8,16,-,TRBD1,TRBJ2-5,CASSIKQGALQETQYF,TGTGCCAGCAGCATAAAGCAGGGGGCCCTCCAAGAGACCCAGTACTTC
TRBV7-6,15,-,-,TRBJ1-2,CASSWRTASASGYTF,TGTGCCAGCAGCTGGCGGACAGCCAGCGCCTCAGGCTACACCTTC
TRBV6-6,14,-,TRBD2,TRBJ2-1,CASEREGGYNEQFF,TGTGCCAGCGAGCGGGAGGGGGGTTACAATGAGCAGTTCTTC
TRBV14,13,-,-,TRBJ2-1,CASSQGPYNEQFF,TGTGCCAGCAGCCAGGGGCCCTACAATGAGCAGTTCTTC
TRBV5-4,18,few,TRBD1,TRBJ1-6,CASSAGQGRGVWGSPLHF,TGTGCCAGCAGCGCGGGACAGGGAAGAGGGGTTTGGGGTTCACCCCTCCACTTT
TRBV7-9,14,-,-,TRBJ1-3,CASSLAGAGNTIYF,TGTGCCAGCAGCTTAGCGGGCGCTGGAAACACCATATATTTT
TRBV5-6,15,-,TRBD1,TRBJ2-7,CASSSRDRGIYEQYF,TGTGCCAGCAGCTCCCGGGACAGGGGCATCTACGAGCAGTACTTC
TRBV5-4,16,few,-,TRBJ1-2,CASSLDQRTANYGYTF,TGTGCCAGCAGCTTGGATCAGCGGACCGCAAACTATGGCTACACCTTC
TRBV29-1,11,-,-,TRBJ1-2,CSGVENYGYTF,TGCAGCGGCGTGGAGAACTATGGCTACACCTTC
TRBV9,15,-,TRBD2,TRBJ2-3,CASSVVGGRSDTQYF,TGTGCCAGCAGCGTAGTTGGCGGGAGGTCAGATACGCAGTATTTT
TRBV5-1,13,few,-,TRBJ1-2,CASSLGRADGYTF,TGCGCCAGCAGCTTAGGCAGGGCCGATGGCTACACCTTC
TRBV6-5,15,-,-,TRBJ2-1,CASSPTSLGANEQFF,TGTGCCAGCAGCCCAACTAGTTTGGGAGCGAATGAGCAGTTCTTC